This TCR beta chain was identified during a study of shared clonotypes between healthy human individuals. Study-wide results and limits: Estimated richness was generally greater in naive than memory subsets. Specimens sampled were limited to blood, with tissue repertoires likely differing.

The length of the CDR3 is 15 residues. CDR1 SGHNT and CDR2 YYREEE come from the germline V gene (reference sequence). V shed 3 bases, J shed 1 base, and the junction held 5 bases outside the gene matches. This clone has a single count. Its antigen is as yet unknown. This was a deep-level run. It was about 210 ng DNA, 33,000 or so T cell genomes, that sorted-subset replicate PCRs used. Sequenced by immunoSEQ multiplex PCR; TCRdb stores in-frame clones only, minus some. The repertoire holds roughly 1,100,000 clones, with 65% to 75% as singletons. The receptor's source is a young man in good health. The V and J genes are TRBV5-4 and TRBJ1-1, with 8 bases lining up with TRBD1. Sequencing used memory CD4+ T cells sorted from blood. Subset noted: CD45RA-negative fraction. CDR3: CASSYKTGANTEAFF. Here the CDR3 DNA reads TGTGCCAGCAGCTACAAGACAGGGGCGAACACTGAAGCTTTCTTT. The variable domain in full, completed from reference TRBV5-4 and TRBJ1-1, reads ETGVTQSPTHLIKTRGQQVTLRCSSQSGHNTVSWYQQALGQGPQFIFQYYREEENGRGNFPPRFSGLQFPNYSSELNVNALELDDSALYLCASSYKTGANTEAFFGQGTRLTVV.